This paragraph reports one T cell receptor beta chain. What it recognizes is unknown. Quantitative 5'-RACE with molecular barcodes produced the TCR beta libraries. From the 5' RACE reads, TCRdb called clonotypes with MiXCR, one entry per CDR3 protein. The table includes some 250,000 distinct CDR3 sequences, about 24% detected once. The data were taken from a study of CD8 T cells in ankylosing spondylitis. Study-level results: It was reported that disease-linked clones were significantly enriched in matched ankylosing spondylitis synovial fluid.

Trimming took 2 bases from V and 14 from J, leaving 20 bases between them. Germline CDR1 ENHRY, CDR2 SYGVKD. This CDR3 spans 14 amino acids. The chain is built from TRBV10-3 and TRBJ2-3; D perhaps matches TRBD2 (6 bases). This sequence originates from a male donor with ankylosing spondylitis or in good health (not recorded which). The sample taken for sequencing was blood, either unsorted or a sorted T cell fraction (not recorded which). CDR3: CAISERFGRDSMYF. The CDR3 nucleotides are TGTGCCATCAGTGAGCGTTTCGGTAGGGACTCGATGTATTTT.